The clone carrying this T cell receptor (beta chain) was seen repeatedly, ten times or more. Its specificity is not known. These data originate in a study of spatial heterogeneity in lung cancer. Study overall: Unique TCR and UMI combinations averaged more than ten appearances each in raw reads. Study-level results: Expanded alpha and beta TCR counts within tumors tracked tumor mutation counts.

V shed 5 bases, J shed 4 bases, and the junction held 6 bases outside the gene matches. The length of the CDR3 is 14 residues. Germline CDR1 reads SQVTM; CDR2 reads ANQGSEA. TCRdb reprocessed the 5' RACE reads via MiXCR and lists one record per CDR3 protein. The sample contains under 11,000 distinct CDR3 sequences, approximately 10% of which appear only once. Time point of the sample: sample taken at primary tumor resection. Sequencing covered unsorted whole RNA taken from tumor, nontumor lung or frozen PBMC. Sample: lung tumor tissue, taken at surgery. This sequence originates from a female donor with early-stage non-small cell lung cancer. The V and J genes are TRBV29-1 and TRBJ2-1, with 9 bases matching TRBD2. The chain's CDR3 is CSVISGSPYNEQFF. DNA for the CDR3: TGCAGCGTTATTAGCGGGAGCCCTTACAATGAGCAGTTCTTC.